These T cell receptor beta chains were read from a single sample in a study of shared clonotypes between healthy human individuals. Using immunoSEQ multiplex PCR, the repertoire was profiled, and TCRdb retains in-frame clones only, with some absent. The table records about 2.4 million clones, over 85% of them present only once. The sample comprised naive CD4+ T cells from PBMCs. Receptor source: a man aged 18 to 30 in good health. Some clones in this sample may be carry-over from other donors' samples. CDR3s include the opening cysteine and the closing phenylalanine or tryptophan. A D gene is named only where the DNA matches it firmly.

V	J	D	DNA	CDR3
TRBV27	TRBJ1-3	-	TGTGCCAGCAGTTCGAGGGGCTCTGGAAACACCATATATTTT	CASSSRGSGNTIYF
TRBV4-3	TRBJ1-3	-	TGCGCCAGCAGCCAGGGAAACACCATATATTTT	CASSQGNTIYF
TRBV7-8	TRBJ1-5	-	TGTGCCAGCAGCACCCCAGGGGATCAGCCCCAGCATTTT	CASSTPGDQPQHF
TRBV6-6	TRBJ2-1	-	TGTGCCAGCAGTCCGGGACTTCACTACAATGAGCAGTTCTTC	CASSPGLHYNEQFF
TRBV9	TRBJ2-2	TRBD2	TGTGCCAGCAGCCGAAGCTTCCGCACTAGCGGCCTCACGAACACCGGGGAGCTGTTTTTT	CASSRSFRTSGLTNTGELFF
TRBV5-4	TRBJ2-6	-	TGTGCCAGCAGCTTGGAAGGAACTGGGGCCAACGTCCTGACTTTC	CASSLEGTGANVLTF
TRBV7-3	TRBJ2-7	-	TGTGCCAGCCGGAGAGGCATATACGAGCAGTACTTC	CASRRGIYEQYF
TRBV10-3	TRBJ2-1	TRBD1	TGTGCCATCAGGGACGGGACAGCCTCTTCGCGCGGGAATGAGCAGTTCTTC	CAIRDGTASSRGNEQFF
TRBV2	TRBJ2-3	-	TGTGCCAGCAGGAAGGGACCAGCAAGGGCAGATACGCAGTATTTT	CASRKGPARADTQYF
TRBV5-1	TRBJ2-5	TRBD2	TGCGCCAGCAGCTTAGCCGGGCCGGGGGGAGAGACCCAGTACTTC	CASSLAGPGGETQYF
TRBV7-9	TRBJ2-1	TRBD2	TGTGCCAGCAGCTTATGGCGGGAGGAAGGCGAGCAGTTCTTC	CASSLWREEGEQFF
TRBV6-5	TRBJ1-6	-	TGTGCCAGCAGCCCCGGACGATATAATTCACCCCTCCACTTT	CASSPGRYNSPLHF
TRBV28	TRBJ2-1	TRBD2	TGTGCCAGCAGTTTTATCGCCAGCGGGGTCAACAATGAGCAGTTCTTC	CASSFIASGVNNEQFF